Included here is one TCR beta chain sequence, with context. As yet, its antigen is unknown. Germline loops: CDR1 SNHLY, CDR2 FYNNEI. V gave up 4 bases and J gave up 7 bases, with 10 bases separating them. The CDR3 has 12 residues. Produced via immunoSEQ multiplex PCR; TCRdb's table is partial and in-frame only. The sample has 120,000 or so clones, 70% to 85% seen once. The data belong to a study of T cell responses to AZD1222 COVID-19 vaccine. Study-wide findings and caveats: Reportedly, close to half of spike-specific TCRs are directed against unmutated variant regions. There were repertoire samples only from the period after the peak T cell response.

This specimen was peripheral blood, taken 28 days after the second AZD1222 dose. This clonotype was sampled from an adult who received the AZD1222 COVID-19 vaccine. The chain uses TRBV2 and TRBJ1-1; D is ambiguous. CDR3 residues: CASSGQAREAFF. CDR3 bases: TGTGCCAGCAGTGGGCAGGCCCGTGAAGCTTTCTTT.